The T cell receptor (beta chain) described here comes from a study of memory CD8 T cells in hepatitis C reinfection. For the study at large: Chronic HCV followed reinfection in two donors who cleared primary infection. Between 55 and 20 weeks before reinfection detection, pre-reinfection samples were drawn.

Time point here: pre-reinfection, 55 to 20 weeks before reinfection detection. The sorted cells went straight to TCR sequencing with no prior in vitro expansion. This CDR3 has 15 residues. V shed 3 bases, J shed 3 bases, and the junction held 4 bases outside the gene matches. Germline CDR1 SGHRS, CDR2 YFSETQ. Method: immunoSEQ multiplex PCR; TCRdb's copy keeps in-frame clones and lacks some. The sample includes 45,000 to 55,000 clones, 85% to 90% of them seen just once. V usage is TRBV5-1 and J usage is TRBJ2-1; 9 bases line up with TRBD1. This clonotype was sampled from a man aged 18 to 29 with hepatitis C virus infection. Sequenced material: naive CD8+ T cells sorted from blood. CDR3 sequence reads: CASSSGQGYYNEQFF. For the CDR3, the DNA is TGCGCCAGCAGCTCGGGACAGGGTTACTACAATGAGCAGTTCTTC. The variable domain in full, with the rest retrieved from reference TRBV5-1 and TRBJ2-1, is KAGVTQTPRYLIKTRGQQVTLSCSPISGHRSVSWYQQTPGQGLQFLFEYFSETQRNKGNFPGRFSGRQFSNSRSEMNVSTLELGDSALYLCASSSGQGYYNEQFFGPGTRLTVL.